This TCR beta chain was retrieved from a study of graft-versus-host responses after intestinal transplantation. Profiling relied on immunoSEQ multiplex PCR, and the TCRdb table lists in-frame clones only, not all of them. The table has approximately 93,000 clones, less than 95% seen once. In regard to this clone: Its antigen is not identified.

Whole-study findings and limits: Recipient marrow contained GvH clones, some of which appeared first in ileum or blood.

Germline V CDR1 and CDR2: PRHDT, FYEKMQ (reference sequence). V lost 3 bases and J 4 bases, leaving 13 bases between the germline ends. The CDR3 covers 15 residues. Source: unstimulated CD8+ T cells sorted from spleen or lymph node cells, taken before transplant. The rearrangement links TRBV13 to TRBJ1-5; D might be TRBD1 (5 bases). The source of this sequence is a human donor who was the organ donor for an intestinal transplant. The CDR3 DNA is TGTGCCAGCAGCTTCGGGGGGTTAAATAATCAGCCCCAGCATTTT. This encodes CASSFGGLNNQPQHF.